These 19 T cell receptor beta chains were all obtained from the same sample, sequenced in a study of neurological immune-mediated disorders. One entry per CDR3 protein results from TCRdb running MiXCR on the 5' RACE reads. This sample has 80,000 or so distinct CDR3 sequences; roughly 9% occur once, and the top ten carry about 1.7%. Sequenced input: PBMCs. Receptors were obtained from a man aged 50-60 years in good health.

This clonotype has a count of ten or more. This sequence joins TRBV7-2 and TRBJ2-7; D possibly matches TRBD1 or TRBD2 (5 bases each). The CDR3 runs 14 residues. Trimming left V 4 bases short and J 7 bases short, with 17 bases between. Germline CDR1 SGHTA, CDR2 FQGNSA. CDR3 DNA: TGTGCCAGCAGCTCCCCGGGACGACCCGCTGAGCAGTACTTC. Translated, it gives CASSSPGRPAEQYF.

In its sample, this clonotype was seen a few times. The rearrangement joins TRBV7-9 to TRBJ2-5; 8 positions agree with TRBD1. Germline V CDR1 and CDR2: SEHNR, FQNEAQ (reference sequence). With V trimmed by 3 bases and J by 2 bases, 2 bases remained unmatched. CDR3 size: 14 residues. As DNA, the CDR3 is TGTGCCAGCAGCTTTAGGACAGGGCAAGAGACCCAGTACTTC. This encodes CASSFRTGQETQYF.

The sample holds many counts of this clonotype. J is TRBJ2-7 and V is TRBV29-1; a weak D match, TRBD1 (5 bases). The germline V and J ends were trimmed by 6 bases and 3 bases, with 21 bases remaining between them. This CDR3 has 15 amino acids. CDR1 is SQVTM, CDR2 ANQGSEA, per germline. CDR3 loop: CSVAAMQGFLYEQYF. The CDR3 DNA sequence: TGCAGCGTGGCCGCGATGCAGGGATTTCTCTACGAGCAGTACTTC.

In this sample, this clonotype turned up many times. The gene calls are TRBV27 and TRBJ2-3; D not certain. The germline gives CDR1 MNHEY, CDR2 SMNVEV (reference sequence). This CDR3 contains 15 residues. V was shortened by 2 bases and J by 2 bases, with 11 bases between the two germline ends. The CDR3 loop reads CASSLRRTSTDTQYF. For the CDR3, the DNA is TGTGCCAGCAGTTTAAGACGGACCTCCACAGATACGCAGTATTTT.

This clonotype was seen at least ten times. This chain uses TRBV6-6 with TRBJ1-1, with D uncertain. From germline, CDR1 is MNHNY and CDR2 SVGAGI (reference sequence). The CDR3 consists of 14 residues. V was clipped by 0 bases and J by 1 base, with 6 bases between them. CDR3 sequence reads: CASSYSRGNTEAFF. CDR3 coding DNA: TGTGCCAGCAGTTACTCCCGGGGGAACACTGAAGCTTTCTTT.

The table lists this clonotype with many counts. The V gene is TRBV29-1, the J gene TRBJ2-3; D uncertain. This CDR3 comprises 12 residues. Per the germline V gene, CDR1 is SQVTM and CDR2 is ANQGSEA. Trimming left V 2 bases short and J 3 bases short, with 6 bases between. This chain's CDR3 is CSVELVTDTQYF. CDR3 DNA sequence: TGCAGCGTTGAACTGGTAACAGATACGCAGTATTTT.

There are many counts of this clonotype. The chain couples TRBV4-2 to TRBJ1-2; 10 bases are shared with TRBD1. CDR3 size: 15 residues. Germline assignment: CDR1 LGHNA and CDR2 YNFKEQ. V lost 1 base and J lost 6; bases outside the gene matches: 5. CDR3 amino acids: CASSQGTGGSHGYTF. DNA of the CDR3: TGTGCCAGCAGCCAAGGGACAGGGGGGAGTCATGGCTACACCTTC.

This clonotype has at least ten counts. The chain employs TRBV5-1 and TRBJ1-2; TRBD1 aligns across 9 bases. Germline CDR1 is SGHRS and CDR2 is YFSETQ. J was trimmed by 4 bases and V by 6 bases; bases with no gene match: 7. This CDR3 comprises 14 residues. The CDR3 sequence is CASKATGGTYGYTF. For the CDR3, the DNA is TGCGCCAGCAAAGCCACAGGGGGCACCTATGGCTACACCTTC.

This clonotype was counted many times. The CDR3, as DNA: TGCGCCAGCAGCTTGGATGCCAGACGGAACACCATATATTTT. This translates into CASSLDARRNTIYF. The rearrangement uses TRBV5-1 and TRBJ1-3; D gene unclear. In germline, CDR1 is SGHRS, CDR2 YFSETQ. V lost 0 bases and J 7 bases, leaving 11 bases between the germline ends. The CDR3 spans 14 residues.

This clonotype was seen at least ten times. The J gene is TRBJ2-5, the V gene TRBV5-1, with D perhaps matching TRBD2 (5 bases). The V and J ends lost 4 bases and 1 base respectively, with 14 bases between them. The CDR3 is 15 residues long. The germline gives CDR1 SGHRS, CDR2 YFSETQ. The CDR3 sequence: CASSREAGLQETQYF. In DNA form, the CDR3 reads TGCGCCAGCAGCAGGGAAGCAGGACTCCAAGAGACCCAGTACTTC.

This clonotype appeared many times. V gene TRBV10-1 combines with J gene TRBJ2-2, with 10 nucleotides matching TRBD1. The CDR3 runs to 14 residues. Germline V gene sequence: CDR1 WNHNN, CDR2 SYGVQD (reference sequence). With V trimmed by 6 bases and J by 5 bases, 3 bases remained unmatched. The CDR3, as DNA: TGCGCCAGCAGCGGGACAGGGGTGACCGGGGAGCTGTTTTTT. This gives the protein CASSGTGVTGELFF.

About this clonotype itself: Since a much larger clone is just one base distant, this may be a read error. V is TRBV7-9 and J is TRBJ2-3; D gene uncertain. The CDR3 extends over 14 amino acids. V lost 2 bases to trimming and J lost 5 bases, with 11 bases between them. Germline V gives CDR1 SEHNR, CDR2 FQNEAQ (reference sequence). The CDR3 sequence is CASSLKWLGDTQYF. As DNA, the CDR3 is TGTGCCAGCAGCTTAAAGTGGCTGGGAGATACGCAGTATTTT.

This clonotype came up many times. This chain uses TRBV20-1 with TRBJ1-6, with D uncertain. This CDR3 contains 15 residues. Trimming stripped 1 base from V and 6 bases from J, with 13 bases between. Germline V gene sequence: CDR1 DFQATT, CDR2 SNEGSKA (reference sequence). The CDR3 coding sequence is TGCAGTGCTAGAGGGGCAGGAGTGCCTAATTCACCCCTCCACTTT. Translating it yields CSARGAGVPNSPLHF.

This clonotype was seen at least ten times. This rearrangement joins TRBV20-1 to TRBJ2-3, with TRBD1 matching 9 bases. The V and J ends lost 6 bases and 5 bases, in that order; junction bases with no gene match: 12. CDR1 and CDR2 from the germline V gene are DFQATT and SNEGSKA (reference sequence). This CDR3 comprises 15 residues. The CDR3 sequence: CSATTPGQGVDTQYF. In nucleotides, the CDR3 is TGCAGTGCCACGACACCGGGACAGGGAGTAGATACGCAGTATTTT.

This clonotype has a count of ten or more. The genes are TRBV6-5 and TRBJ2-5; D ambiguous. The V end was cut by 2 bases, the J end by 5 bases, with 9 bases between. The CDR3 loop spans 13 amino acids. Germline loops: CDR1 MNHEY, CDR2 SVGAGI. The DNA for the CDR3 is TGTGCCAGCAGTTACGTAGGTTCCGAGACCCAGTACTTC. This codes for CASSYVGSETQYF.

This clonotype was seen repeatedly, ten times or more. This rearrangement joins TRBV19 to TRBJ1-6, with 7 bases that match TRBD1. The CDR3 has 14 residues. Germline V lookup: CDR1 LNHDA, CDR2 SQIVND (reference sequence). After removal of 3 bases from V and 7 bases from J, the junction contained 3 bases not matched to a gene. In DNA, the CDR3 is TGTGCCAGTAGTATGGGCAGGGGGAATTCACCCCTCCACTTT. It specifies CASSMGRGNSPLHF. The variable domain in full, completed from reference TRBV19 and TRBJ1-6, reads DGGITQSPKYLFRKEGQNVTLSCEQNLNHDAMYWYRQDPGQGLRLIYYSQIVNDFQKGDIAEGYSVSREKKESFPLTVTSAQKNPTAFYLCASSMGRGNSPLHFGNGTRLTVT.

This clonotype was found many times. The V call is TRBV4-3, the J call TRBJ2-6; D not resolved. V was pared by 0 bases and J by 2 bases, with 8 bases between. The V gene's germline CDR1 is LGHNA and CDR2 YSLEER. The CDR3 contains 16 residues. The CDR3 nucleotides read TGCGCCAGCAGCCAAGATTTAGGAACTGGGGCCAACGTCCTGACTTTC. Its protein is CASSQDLGTGANVLTF.

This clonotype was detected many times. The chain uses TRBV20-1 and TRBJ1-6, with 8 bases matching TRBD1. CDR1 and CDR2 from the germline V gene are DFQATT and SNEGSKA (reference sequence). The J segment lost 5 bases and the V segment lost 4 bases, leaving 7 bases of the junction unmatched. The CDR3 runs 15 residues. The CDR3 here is CSATGQETNNSPLHF. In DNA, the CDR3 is TGCAGTGCTACGGGACAGGAGACCAATAATTCACCCCTCCACTTT.

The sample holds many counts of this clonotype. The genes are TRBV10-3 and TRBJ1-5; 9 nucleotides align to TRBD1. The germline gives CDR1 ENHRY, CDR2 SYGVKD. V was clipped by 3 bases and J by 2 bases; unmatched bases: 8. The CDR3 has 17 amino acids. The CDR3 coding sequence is TGTGCCATCAGTGAAAGCACAGGGGGCAGAGGCAATCAGCCCCAGCATTTT. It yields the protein CAISESTGGRGNQPQHF.